The rows below give T cell receptor beta chains drawn from one sample of a study of blood T cell repertoires in COVID-19. TCRdb's table, derived via immunoSEQ multiplex PCR, lists solely in-frame clones and lacks some. The sample consists of roughly 150,000 clones, 75% to 85% of them appearing once. Material: PBMCs or T cells enriched from blood (not recorded which). The source of these receptors is a woman aged 55-69 years who had recovered from COVID-19. CDR3s include the opening cysteine and the closing phenylalanine or tryptophan. The order of the fields is V gene, J gene, D gene, clone size, CDR3 DNA, CDR3 protein. The D gene is left open where the match is weak. Rows give clone size only sometimes, using once, few, many, or a class for an expanded clone.

v_gene: TRBV4-1
j_gene: TRBJ1-6
d_gene: NA
abundance: NA
CDR3nt: TGCGCCAGCAGCCAGACACAGGGTAGCTCCTATAATTCACCCCTCCACTTT
CDR3aa: CASSQTQGSSYNSPLHF

v_gene: TRBV3-1/TRBV3-2
j_gene: TRBJ2-3
d_gene: NA
abundance: once
CDR3nt: TGTGCCAGCAGCCAAGGGAGCTCCGCGCAGTATTTT
CDR3aa: CASSQGSSAQYF

v_gene: TRBV7-2
j_gene: TRBJ1-1
d_gene: TRBD1
abundance: NA
CDR3nt: TGTGCCAGCAGCTTAACGGGACAGCCGAACACTGAAGCTTTCTTT
CDR3aa: CASSLTGQPNTEAFF

v_gene: TRBV19
j_gene: TRBJ1-5
d_gene: NA
abundance: NA
CDR3nt: TGTGCCAGTAGTATAGAGGAGACAGTCAATCAGCCCCAGCATTTT
CDR3aa: CASSIEETVNQPQHF

v_gene: TRBV18
j_gene: TRBJ2-4
d_gene: TRBD2
abundance: NA
CDR3nt: TGTGCCAGCTCACCATATCTAGCGGGGGGGCAAAACGGCCACATTCAGTACTTC
CDR3aa: CASSPYLAGGQNGHIQYF

v_gene: TRBV7-9
j_gene: TRBJ2-2
d_gene: NA
abundance: many
CDR3nt: TGTGCCAGCAGCTTAGGAGCGGGTAACACCGGGGAGCTGTTTTTT
CDR3aa: CASSLGAGNTGELFF

v_gene: TRBV30
j_gene: TRBJ1-3
d_gene: NA
abundance: NA
CDR3nt: TGTGCCTGGAGCGGTGGTTCTGGAAACACCATATATTTT
CDR3aa: CAWSGGSGNTIYF

v_gene: TRBV5-1
j_gene: TRBJ2-1
d_gene: NA
abundance: NA
CDR3nt: TGCGCCAGCAGCTTGGGAGACAGTAGGAATGAGCAGTTCTTC
CDR3aa: CASSLGDSRNEQFF

v_gene: TRBV5-6
j_gene: TRBJ1-3
d_gene: NA
abundance: NA
CDR3nt: TGTGCCAGCAGCTTGGGATCTGCAGCTGGAAACACCATATATTTT
CDR3aa: CASSLGSAAGNTIYF

v_gene: TRBV27
j_gene: TRBJ2-2
d_gene: TRBD2
abundance: NA
CDR3nt: TGTGCCAGCAGTTTATGGTCTAGCGGGCCGGCGGAGCTGTTTTTT
CDR3aa: CASSLWSSGPAELFF

v_gene: TRBV6-5
j_gene: TRBJ1-2
d_gene: NA
abundance: NA
CDR3nt: TGTGCCAGCAGAGGGAGGGATCGGTATGGCTACACCTTC
CDR3aa: CASRGRDRYGYTF

v_gene: TRBV25-1
j_gene: TRBJ2-7
d_gene: NA
abundance: NA
CDR3nt: TGTGCCAGCAGCGAGGTCTACGAGCAGTACTTC
CDR3aa: CASSEVYEQYF

v_gene: TRBV27
j_gene: TRBJ2-2
d_gene: TRBD1
abundance: NA
CDR3nt: TGTGCCAGCAGGACAGGGGTAGACACCGGGGAGCTGTTTTTT
CDR3aa: CASRTGVDTGELFF

v_gene: TRBV30
j_gene: TRBJ1-2
d_gene: NA
abundance: NA
CDR3nt: TGTGCCTGGAGGAACGGCATCGGCGGCTATGGCTACACCTTC
CDR3aa: CAWRNGIGGYGYTF

v_gene: TRBV27
j_gene: TRBJ2-7
d_gene: NA
abundance: NA
CDR3nt: TGTGCCAGCAGTTTTGGGGGGGAGCAGTACTTC
CDR3aa: CASSFGGEQYF

v_gene: TRBV5-1
j_gene: TRBJ2-5
d_gene: TRBD2
abundance: NA
CDR3nt: TGCGCCAGCAGCTTGTATAACGGGGGGGCCGAGACCCAGTACTTC
CDR3aa: CASSLYNGGAETQYF

v_gene: TRBV13
j_gene: TRBJ2-7
d_gene: TRBD2
abundance: NA
CDR3nt: TGTGCCAGCAGCCCCACCCCGGGACTAGCGGGGGTCTACGAGCAGTACTTC
CDR3aa: CASSPTPGLAGVYEQYF

v_gene: TRBV3-1/TRBV3-2
j_gene: TRBJ1-2
d_gene: TRBD1
abundance: NA
CDR3nt: TGTGCCAGCACCCGCGCAGGGGGTAACTATGGCTACACCTTC
CDR3aa: CASTRAGGNYGYTF

v_gene: TRBV2
j_gene: TRBJ2-1
d_gene: TRBD2
abundance: NA
CDR3nt: TGTGCCAGCAGTGAAAGGCTAGCGGGGGGGAATGAGCAGTTCTTC
CDR3aa: CASSERLAGGNEQFF

v_gene: TRBV4-2
j_gene: TRBJ2-3
d_gene: TRBD2
abundance: NA
CDR3nt: TGTGCCAGCAGCCAAGCCCAGCGGGGGGGCCCCGATACGCAGTATTTT
CDR3aa: CASSQAQRGGPDTQYF

v_gene: TRBV7-6
j_gene: TRBJ2-1
d_gene: NA
abundance: once
CDR3nt: TGTGCCAGCAGCTCCCCTACCTTACCCGCTGAGCAGTTCTTC
CDR3aa: CASSSPTLPAEQFF

v_gene: TRBV19
j_gene: TRBJ1-2
d_gene: NA
abundance: NA
CDR3nt: TGTGCCAGTAAGGTGACCGAGGGAAACTATGGCTACACCTTC
CDR3aa: CASKVTEGNYGYTF

v_gene: TRBV5-1
j_gene: TRBJ1-2
d_gene: TRBD1
abundance: NA
CDR3nt: TGCGCCAGCAGCTCCCGGACAGGGGACTATGGCTACACCTTC
CDR3aa: CASSSRTGDYGYTF

v_gene: TRBV6-5
j_gene: TRBJ2-5
d_gene: TRBD2
abundance: NA
CDR3nt: TGTGCCAGCAGTTTGGCTAGCGGGGGTATGAAGACCCAGTACTTC
CDR3aa: CASSLASGGMKTQYF

v_gene: TRBV7-2
j_gene: TRBJ1-5
d_gene: NA
abundance: NA
CDR3nt: TGTGCCAGCAGCTTAGTTGGAGGCCATAGCAATCAGCCCCAGCATTTT
CDR3aa: CASSLVGGHSNQPQHF

v_gene: TRBV3-1/TRBV3-2
j_gene: TRBJ1-1
d_gene: TRBD1
abundance: NA
CDR3nt: TGTGCCAGCAGCCGGGACAGGGTCACTGAAGCTTTCTTT
CDR3aa: CASSRDRVTEAFF

v_gene: TRBV6-6
j_gene: TRBJ1-2
d_gene: TRBD1
abundance: NA
CDR3nt: TGTGCCAGCAGGGACAGGGGAGAAGATGTTGGCTACACCTTC
CDR3aa: CASRDRGEDVGYTF

v_gene: TRBV21-1
j_gene: TRBJ2-2
d_gene: NA
abundance: NA
CDR3nt: TGTGCCAGCAGAAACAGGGCTTCCACCGGGGAGCTGTTTTTT
CDR3aa: CASRNRASTGELFF

v_gene: TRBV25-1
j_gene: TRBJ1-6
d_gene: TRBD1
abundance: NA
CDR3nt: TGTGCCAGCAGTGAGCCAGGGGGTAATTCACCCCTCCACTTT
CDR3aa: CASSEPGGNSPLHF

v_gene: TRBV19
j_gene: TRBJ2-2
d_gene: NA
abundance: NA
CDR3nt: TGTGCCAGTACAGAGGTGGGGCGCTTAGGGGAGCTGTTTTTT
CDR3aa: CASTEVGRLGELFF

v_gene: TRBV3-1/TRBV3-2
j_gene: TRBJ2-5
d_gene: NA
abundance: NA
CDR3nt: TGTGCCAGCAGCCAAGAGGGTGGGCGGGTCGAGACCCAGTACTTC
CDR3aa: CASSQEGGRVETQYF

v_gene: TRBV2
j_gene: TRBJ1-2
d_gene: TRBD1
abundance: NA
CDR3nt: TGTGCCAGCGAGCCCAGACAGGGGGTCAACTATGGCTACACCTTC
CDR3aa: CASEPRQGVNYGYTF

v_gene: TRBV6-1
j_gene: TRBJ2-1
d_gene: NA
abundance: NA
CDR3nt: TGTGCCAGCAGTGAAAACAGAGGGTACAATGAGCAGTTCTTC
CDR3aa: CASSENRGYNEQFF

v_gene: TRBV9
j_gene: TRBJ1-2
d_gene: TRBD1
abundance: NA
CDR3nt: TGTGCCAGCAGCACACATACAGGGGATTATGGCTACACCTTC
CDR3aa: CASSTHTGDYGYTF

v_gene: TRBV7-8
j_gene: TRBJ2-1
d_gene: NA
abundance: NA
CDR3nt: TGTGCCAGCAGCTACAGGGTAAGAGGGGAGCAGTTCTTC
CDR3aa: CASSYRVRGEQFF